These T cell receptor beta chains were read from a single sample in a study of OX40 agonist ivuxolimab in advanced cancers. TCRdb's table, derived via immunoSEQ multiplex PCR, lists solely in-frame clones and lacks some. This repertoire shows tens of thousands of clones, about nine tenths found once; its top ten account for less than 6%. Here the sequenced sample was CD4+ or CD8+ T cells sorted from blood, taken in a trial of the OX40 agonist ivuxolimab. All receptors derive from an adult with an advanced solid tumor such as melanoma, head and neck, liver or kidney cancer. The conserved cysteine and the conserved F or W are not part of the CDR3 here. D genes are given only for firm matches.

V gene	J gene	D gene	CDR3 protein
TRBV7-2	TRBJ2-5	.	ASSLAGGGETQY
TRBV19	TRBJ2-7	TRBD2	ASSIDRDVSGGYEQY
TRBV28	TRBJ2-5	.	ASSLSGSFGTQY
TRBV6-5	TRBJ2-7	.	ASRGTFSSYEQY
TRBV2	TRBJ1-1	.	ASNRQMNTEAF
TRBV19	TRBJ1-1	TRBD1	ASSPDRGNTEAF
TRBV18	TRBJ2-7	TRBD1	ASSTGTGNSYEQY
TRBV27	TRBJ2-7	.	ASSLRETYEQY
TRBV10-3	TRBJ2-5	TRBD2	ATRLAGSSETQY
TRBV6-5	TRBJ1-2	TRBD1	ASGDRGRGYT
TRBV9	TRBJ2-1	TRBD2	ASSGGLVGTNEQF
TRBV6-5	TRBJ1-1	.	ASSLWQNTEAF
TRBV16	TRBJ1-5	.	ASSQYRGSNQPQH
TRBV15	TRBJ1-5	.	ATSRDGTASNQPQH
TRBV11-2	TRBJ2-2	.	ASSLRTNSLLITGELF
TRBV5-1	TRBJ2-6	.	ASSLVSDGANVLT
TRBV21-1	TRBJ2-7	.	ASSKRSGRYEQY
TRBV27	TRBJ2-2	TRBD1	ASSRRQGSNTGELF
TRBV18	TRBJ2-7	TRBD1	ASARDRATHEQY
TRBV7-9	TRBJ2-5	.	ASSLGVGSKETQY
TRBV2	TRBJ2-7	.	ASRAFQVELHEQY
TRBV7-2	TRBJ2-3	.	ASSLAGERTDTQY
TRBV7-3	TRBJ2-2	TRBD2	ASSLRREVTNTGELF
TRBV1	TRBJ2-7	.	TSTAASGPSYEQY
TRBV5-1	TRBJ2-5	.	ASGAGETQY
TRBV29-1	TRBJ2-5	.	SVPVQGSLETQY
TRBV2	TRBJ1-4	.	ASRKTTGDEKLF
TRBV5-1	TRBJ1-2	.	ASSLGGSLANYGYT
TRBV5-8	TRBJ2-5	TRBD2	ASSHGLAGRETQY
TRBV7-6	TRBJ2-2	.	ASSPGVPGSGELF